This T cell receptor (beta chain) was identified in a study of PD-L1 blockade in urothelial cancer. Assay used: immunoSEQ multiplex PCR; TCRdb lists only in-frame clones, some missing. In the table there are tens of thousands of clones, 85% of which are singletons. Time point given: pretreatment peripheral blood. This receptor was obtained from a man aged 60 to 75 with urothelial cancer. The sample here was PBMCs, taken around atezolizumab (anti-PD-L1) treatment.

The DNA of the CDR3 is TGCGCCAGCAGCTTGGGACTAGCGGGGACCACAGATACGCAGTATTTT. Amino acids: CASSLGLAGTTDTQYF. The rearrangement links TRBV5-1 to TRBJ2-3, with 11 positions matching TRBD2. Trimming cost V 0 bases and J 2 bases; bases outside gene matches: 2. The CDR3 has 16 residues. The germline V gene has CDR1 SGHRS and CDR2 YFSETQ.